This T cell receptor (beta chain) was observed in a study of shared clonotypes between healthy human individuals (dated by TCRdb to the early 2020s). A note on the overall study: The cohort comprised a couple of women and three men aged 18 to 49 years. For each donor, CD4 naive and CD4 memory were each run on three plates, CD8 naive on two plates, and CD8 memory on one plate. To estimate repertoire size and how much clonotype sharing occurs between individuals, the study deeply sequenced the blood TCR repertoires of five healthy adults. Different laboratories and diverse techniques were used to prepare libraries and sequence TCR repertoires, to increase sequencing depth and limit assay-specific biases. Between about 0.9 and 8.9 billion PBMCs per donor were obtained by leukapheresis. Beyond this particular receptor, the publication reports: Even with the large sequencing depth, rarefaction of the sorted-subset datasets indicated that sequencing was incomplete. Sampling was limited to blood, and TCR repertoires in tissue likely differ from TCR repertoires in blood. Across four donors, about 4.5% of naive CD4, roughly 3.5% of naive CD8, about 2.3% of memory CD4, and approximately 0.4% of memory CD8 clonotypes were shared. Based on pairwise subsampling, the degree of clonotype sharing among donors was expected to be affected by sequencing depth. The small number of donors limited the genetic and exposure-history diversity represented. Naive subsets generally had larger estimated clonotype richness than memory subsets. Clonotypes shared by all four sorted-subset donors showed higher generation probabilities than non-shared clonotypes.

For the CD8 naive samples, CD45RO-negative cells were positively selected for CCR7, yielding a CD45RA+CCR7+ population from which TemRA cells were excluded. Donors were healthy HIV-negative adults with no recently reported acute infections or vaccinations. Only Caucasian adults living in Nashville, Tennessee, USA were represented among the donors. Blood was collected by leukapheresis, and PBMCs were isolated by Ficoll-Histopaque density gradient centrifugation and then cryopreserved in liquid nitrogen vapor phase. Analytical flow cytometry was used to check the purity and quantity of each magnetically sorted T cell population. Each sorted fraction had its genomic DNA isolated and then quantified by UV absorbance on a Nanodrop 2000c. For this clone: Its antigen is currently not known. No clone much larger than this one lies a single base away; base qualities are absent.

Reading the germline V gene (reference sequence) gives CDR1 SEHNR and CDR2 FQNEAQ. V is reduced by 5 bases and J by 7 bases, leaving a spacing of 12 bases between them. CDR3 length: 14 amino acids, cysteine to phenylalanine. Here the CDR3 DNA is all that survives: 42 bases in frame from base 1. Using the deep immunoSEQ assay, TCR CDR3 regions were amplified from genomic DNA by multiplex PCR. Extracted genomic DNA from each cell subset was distributed evenly across all wells of several immunoSEQ 96-well plates, and each plate was treated as a replicate. For sorted subsets, about 210 ng of genomic DNA, equivalent to tens of thousands of T cell genomes, went into each replicate PCR. Purified libraries were quantified with a Qubit 3.0 fluorometer, sized on a Bioanalyzer 2100, and re-quantified with the KAPA Library Quantification kit. A separate single-read 150-cycle Illumina NextSeq 550 flow cell was used to sequence each immunoSEQ 96-well plate. Processing in the source paper ran as follows. Because the immunoSEQ output held only junctional sequences and lacked quality scores, the filtering could not match the filtering applied to full-length reads. Sequences were annotated with PyIR, a Python wrapper for IgBLAST v1.9, using IMGT germline references to assign V/J genes and CDR3. Any read was removed if the V/J assignment was weak (E-value above 1e-6), the CDR3 was missing, or the read contained stop codons, out-of-frame junctions, or ambiguous translated residues. A V3J clonotype was defined by an identical inferred V gene, J gene, and CDR3 amino acid sequence. The percentage overlap between two repertoires was calculated by dividing the number of shared unique clonotypes by the size of the smaller repertoire. RTK rarefaction, the Chao1 estimator, and Recon v2.1 estimates of unobserved clonotypes were used to assess repertoire richness. For all TCRbeta clonotypes obtained by the gDNA method from a few donors, generation probabilities were computed with OLGA. Entries here come from immuneACCESS through TCRdb and include only in-frame sequences with V and J called. Some clones fail to appear in such tables; in the studies checked, an unresolved V gene covers under half of the shortfall, and the cause of the remainder is unknown. The D gene and trimming were derived from the DNA, and the V and J assignments and clone size from that table. The sample table contains nearly 2 million clones; only one count was recorded for less than 95% of them. Together, the top ten hold less than 1.5% of the sample.

Sample: naive CD8+ T cells sorted from blood. In the paper's terms, the cell subset or site label means: CD45RA+CCR7+. The clonotype comes from a young man in good health. The chain joins TRBV7-9 to TRBJ1-6, and TRBD1 may be the D gene, going by 6 matching bases. The DNA sequence is as follows: TGTGCCAGCAGCCAGGGGACCGGGAATTCACCCCTCCACTTT. Its protein is CASSQGTGNSPLHF.